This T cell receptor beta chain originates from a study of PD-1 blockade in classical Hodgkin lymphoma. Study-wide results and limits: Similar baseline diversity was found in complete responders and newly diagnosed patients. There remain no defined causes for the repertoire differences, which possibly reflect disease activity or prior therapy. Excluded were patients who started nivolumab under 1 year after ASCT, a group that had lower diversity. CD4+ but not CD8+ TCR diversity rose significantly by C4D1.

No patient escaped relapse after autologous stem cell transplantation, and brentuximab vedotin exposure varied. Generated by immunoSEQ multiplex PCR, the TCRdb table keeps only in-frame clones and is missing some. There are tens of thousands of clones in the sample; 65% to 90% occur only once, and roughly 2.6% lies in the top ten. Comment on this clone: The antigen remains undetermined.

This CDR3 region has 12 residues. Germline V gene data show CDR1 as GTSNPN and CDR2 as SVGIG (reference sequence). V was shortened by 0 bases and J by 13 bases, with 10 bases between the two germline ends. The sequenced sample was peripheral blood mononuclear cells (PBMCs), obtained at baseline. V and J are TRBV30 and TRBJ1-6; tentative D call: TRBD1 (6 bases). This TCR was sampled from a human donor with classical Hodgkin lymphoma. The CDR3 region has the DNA TGTGCCTGGAGTGTTCAGGGGAGCCCCCTCCACTTT. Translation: CAWSVQGSPLHF.